This passage covers 21 T cell receptor beta chains from one sample sequenced in a study of cytomegalovirus exposure and HLA in healthy donors. The PCR employed 60 Vbeta primers together with 13 Jbeta primers. Measured with immunoSEQ multiplex PCR; TCRdb has only the in-frame clones, and not every one. The sample holds roughly 220,000 clones, roughly 84% seen once. Material: PBMCs. The receptors come from a man aged 50 to 60 in good health and CMV-seronegative.

The sample holds a few counts of this clone. The chain carries TRBV11-2 and TRBJ2-1; 10 bases fit TRBD2. The CDR3 totals 16 residues. J was trimmed by 8 bases and V by 3 bases; bases with no gene match: 10. The germline CDR1 and CDR2 sequences are SGHAT and FQNNGV. CDR3 sequence: CASSFTGPSGRYEQFF. The CDR3 nucleotides are TGTGCCAGCAGCTTTACGGGCCCTAGCGGGAGATATGAGCAGTTCTTC.

The rearrangement joins TRBV2 to TRBJ1-2, with D perhaps matching TRBD1 (5 bases). V was clipped by 9 bases and J by 2 bases, with 10 bases between them. Per germline, CDR1 SNHLY and CDR2 FYNNEI. The CDR3 is 12 residues long. CDR3 region: CARREGNYGYTF. CDR3 nucleotide sequence: TGTGCCAGAAGGGAGGGGAACTATGGCTACACCTTC.

The J gene is TRBJ2-1, the V gene TRBV7-6; 11 nucleotides agree with TRBD2. V gave up 1 base and J gave up 5 bases; unmatched junction bases: 1. The CDR3 totals 15 residues. CDR1 SGHVS and CDR2 FNYEAQ come from the germline V gene. CDR3 amino acids: CASSLGGLADNEQFF. DNA of the CDR3: TGTGCCAGCAGCTTAGGGGGACTAGCGGACAATGAGCAGTTCTTC. Filled out from reference TRBV7-6 and TRBJ2-1, the complete variable domain reads GAGVSQSPRYKVTKRGQDVALRCDPISGHVSLYWYRQALGQGPEFLTYFNYEAQQDKSGLPNDRFSAERPEGSISTLTIQRTEQRDSAMYRCASSLGGLADNEQFFGPGTRLTVL.

The chain has TRBV7-9 and TRBJ1-1; D gene ambiguous. The length of the CDR3 is 13 residues. The germline V gene encodes CDR1 SEHNR and CDR2 FQNEAQ (reference sequence). Between the trimmed V and J ends, which lost 0 bases and 8 bases, there was a span of 10 bases. In DNA, the CDR3 is TGTGCCAGCAGCTTAGCAGCCGGAGTAGAAGCTTTCTTT. It yields the protein CASSLAAGVEAFF.

The rearrangement uses TRBV5-1 and TRBJ2-2; 12 nucleotides line up with TRBD2. CDR3 length: 17 amino acids. With V trimmed by 4 bases and J by 2 bases, 6 bases remained unmatched. Germline loops: CDR1 SGHRS, CDR2 YFSETQ. The CDR3 protein is CASSPGLAGFNTGELFF. In DNA, the CDR3 is TGCGCCAGCAGCCCCGGACTAGCGGGATTTAACACCGGGGAGCTGTTTTTT.

V gene TRBV5-4 combines with J gene TRBJ1-2; tentatively, D is TRBD1 (6 bases). The CDR3 runs 13 residues. The V end lost 1 base, the J end lost 7 bases, and 11 bases lay between the germline ends. The germline gives CDR1 SGHNT, CDR2 YYREEE (reference sequence). The CDR3 reads CASSLQQGFGYTF. The CDR3 DNA reads TGTGCCAGCAGCTTGCAACAGGGCTTTGGCTACACCTTC.

The gene calls are TRBV5-1 and TRBJ2-3; a weak D match, TRBD2 (5 bases). Trimming pared 4 bases from V and 1 base from J, leaving 7 bases between. Germline CDR1 is SGHRS and CDR2 is YFSETQ. The length of the CDR3 is 13 residues. CDR3 DNA sequence: TGCGCCAGCAGCGTCGGGGGCACAGATACGCAGTATTTT. The encoded protein is CASSVGGTDTQYF.

The V gene is TRBV27, the J gene TRBJ2-7; D call uncertain. This CDR3 region has 15 residues. Germline loops: CDR1 MNHEY, CDR2 SMNVEV (reference sequence). Trimming pared 3 bases from V and 4 bases from J, leaving 16 bases between. CDR3 sequence (DNA): TGTGCCAGCAGTTTCACGAAGCGTTCCTCTTACGAGCAGTACTTC. Protein: CASSFTKRSSYEQYF.

This chain connects TRBV2 to TRBJ2-1; 7 bases line up with TRBD1. The CDR3 loop spans 15 amino acids. With V trimmed by 8 bases and J by 10 bases, 17 bases remained unmatched. Germline V lookup: CDR1 SNHLY, CDR2 FYNNEI. The CDR3 here is CASSKRGQVPGEQFF. As DNA, the CDR3 is TGTGCCAGCTCCAAAAGAGGACAGGTTCCAGGCGAGCAGTTCTTC. Full variable domain (outside the CDR3, taken from reference TRBV2 and TRBJ2-1): EPEVTQTPSHQVTQMGQEVILRCVPISNHLYFYWYRQILGQKVEFLVSFYNNEISEKSEIFDDQFSVERPDGSNFTLKIRSTKLEDSAMYFCASSKRGQVPGEQFFGPGTRLTVL.

This chain links TRBV19 with TRBJ2-5; 7 nucleotides match TRBD1. The J segment lost 5 bases and the V segment lost 4 bases, leaving 7 bases of the junction unmatched. The germline V gene encodes CDR1 LNHDA and CDR2 SQIVND (reference sequence). The CDR3 extends over 14 amino acids. For the CDR3, the DNA is TGTGCCAGTAGTAAGGGGACAGTGGAGGAGACCCAGTACTTC. Translated, it gives CASSKGTVEETQYF. The entire variable domain, with the rest obtained from reference TRBV19 and TRBJ2-5, is as follows: DGGITQSPKYLFRKEGQNVTLSCEQNLNHDAMYWYRQDPGQGLRLIYYSQIVNDFQKGDIAEGYSVSREKKESFPLTVTSAQKNPTAFYLCASSKGTVEETQYFGPGTRLLVL.

This clone was seen only once. The chain couples TRBV7-6 to TRBJ2-1; D gene unclear. This CDR3 is 16 amino acids long. V shed 1 base and J shed 8 bases, with 18 bases lying between them. Germline CDR1 reads SGHVS; CDR2 reads FNYEAQ. Here the CDR3 DNA reads TGTGCCAGCAGCTTAGGGTCGATCCAGGCATCCGATGAGCAGTTCTTC. Translated: CASSLGSIQASDEQFF.

The gene calls are TRBV5-1 and TRBJ2-2; the match to TRBD2 covers 16 bases. Losses at the gene ends were 7 bases for V and 5 bases for J; bases not matched to a gene: 11. Germline-derived CDR1 and CDR2 are SGHRS and YFSETQ. This CDR3 comprises 18 residues. CDR3: CASSIRGLAGGNTGELFF. The CDR3, as DNA: TGCGCCAGCTCCATACGGGGACTAGCGGGAGGGAATACCGGGGAGCTGTTTTTT.

Concerning this clone: Other nucleotide sequences in the sample specify the same CDR3. The chain has TRBV4-2 and TRBJ2-1; TRBD2 aligns across 12 bases. The CDR3 loop spans 17 amino acids. Germline V gene data show CDR1 as LGHNA and CDR2 as YNFKEQ. The ends lost 1 base at V and 3 bases at J; junction bases unmatched: 4. CDR3 amino acids: CASSQGGTSGFYNEQFF. CDR3 sequence (DNA): TGTGCCAGCAGCCAAGGCGGGACTAGCGGGTTCTACAATGAGCAGTTCTTC.

The chain uses TRBV28 and TRBJ2-7; D is unclear. CDR1 and CDR2 (germline): MDHEN, SYDVKM. Deletions cut 4 bases from V and 3 bases from J, with 10 bases between. The CDR3 sequence is 13 residues long. The DNA for the CDR3 is TGTGCCAGCAGTTCGCCTCTTAGCTACGAGCAGTACTTC. Translating gives CASSSPLSYEQYF.

The chain uses TRBV27 and TRBJ2-1; the match to TRBD2 covers 10 bases. Germline V gene sequence: CDR1 MNHEY, CDR2 SMNVEV (reference sequence). The CDR3 runs to 17 residues. V was pared by 1 base and J by 3 bases, with 6 bases of the junction left unmatched. The CDR3 spells CASSLLARTSGYNEQFF. As DNA, the CDR3 is TGTGCCAGCAGTTTATTGGCGCGGACTAGCGGCTACAATGAGCAGTTCTTC.

This chain uses TRBV28 with TRBJ1-6; 7 nucleotides align to TRBD1. V trimming: 3 bases; J trimming: 8 bases; junction bases outside the gene matches: 10. This CDR3 region has 16 residues. Germline V lookup: CDR1 MDHEN, CDR2 SYDVKM. CDR3 DNA: TGTGCCAGCAGTTTTCGTGGCAGGGGGGTTGATTCACCCCTCCACTTT. Its protein product is CASSFRGRGVDSPLHF.

The rearrangement joins TRBV7-8 to TRBJ2-7, with D uncertain. The CDR3 length is 14 residues. Between the trimmed V and J ends, which lost 1 base and 2 bases, there was a span of 9 bases. Germline loops: CDR1 SGHVS, CDR2 FQNEAQ. CDR3: CASSLEVRPYEQYF. In DNA, the CDR3 is TGTGCCAGCAGCTTAGAGGTCAGGCCCTACGAGCAGTACTTC. Full variable domain (rest looked up from reference TRBV7-8 and TRBJ2-7): GAGVSQSPRYKVAKRGQDVALRCDPISGHVSLFWYQQALGQGPEFLTYFQNEAQLDKSGLPSDRFFAERPEGSVSTLKIQRTQQEDSAVYLCASSLEVRPYEQYFGPGTRLTVT.

The J gene is TRBJ2-7, the V gene TRBV4-2, with TRBD2 identical over 12 bases. Germline V lookup: CDR1 LGHNA, CDR2 YNFKEQ. This CDR3 region has 16 residues. With V trimmed by 4 bases and J by 0 bases, 4 bases remained unmatched. The CDR3 DNA reads as TGTGCCAGCAGCCGGGGACTAGCGGGCCTCTCCTACGAGCAGTACTTC. This sequence encodes CASSRGLAGLSYEQYF.

This chain links TRBV6-6 with TRBJ1-1; 8 bases are a match to TRBD1. The CDR3 runs 14 residues. CDR1 is MNHNY, CDR2 SVGAGI, per germline (reference sequence). After removal of 6 bases from V and 7 bases from J, the junction contained 10 bases not matched to a gene. The DNA for the CDR3 is TGTGCCAGCAGCTCGGGACAGGCGATGGGTGAAGCTTTCTTT. Protein: CASSSGQAMGEAFF.

This chain joins TRBV5-4 and TRBJ2-5, with TRBD1 matching over 9 bases. The V gene's germline CDR1 is SGHNT and CDR2 YYREEE (reference sequence). Trimming took 3 bases from V and 4 from J; bases not matched to a gene: 7. CDR3 length: 15 residues. The DNA for the CDR3 is TGTGCCAGCAGCTCGTGGGACAGGGTAGGAGAGACCCAGTACTTC. Its translation: CASSSWDRVGETQYF.

This chain uses TRBV19 with TRBJ1-5, with a possible D match to TRBD1 (5 bases). The length of the CDR3 is 16 residues. Germline loops: CDR1 LNHDA, CDR2 SQIVND (reference sequence). The V and J ends lost 1 base and 2 bases respectively, with 12 bases between them. The chain's CDR3 is CASSIGGGIRNQPQHF. The CDR3 bases are TGTGCCAGTAGTATAGGCGGGGGAATCCGCAATCAGCCCCAGCATTTT.